This T cell receptor (beta chain) was recovered during a study of T-cell reconstitution after alpha-beta-depleted transplantation in children. Preparation of the TCRbeta library used unique molecular identifiers. TCRdb recomputed calls from the PCR reads with MiXCR, one row per CDR3 protein. The profile shows fewer than 350,000 distinct CDR3 sequences, around 10% of them singletons. The CDR3 runs to 15 residues. CDR1 is DFQATT and CDR2 is SNEGSKA in the germline V gene (reference sequence). The V and J ends lost 1 base and 3 bases respectively, with 13 bases between them. Whole-study findings and limits: One year after transplant, T-cell counts and diversity came mostly from newly produced T cells. Where some patients showed high TCRbeta diversity at day 60, it came from recipient T cells and thymic progenitors that had survived. Several hundred expanded graft clones reportedly gave rise to the alpha-beta T cells present about two months after transplant.

Turning to this clonotype: The antigen is undetermined. A much larger clone differs by one base, so this may be a read error.

The specimen comprised peripheral blood, sampled 180 days after TCRalphabeta/CD19-depleted stem cell transplant. The TCR comes from a male patient between 2 and 10 years old who had a stem cell transplant for chronic granulomatous disease, so the T cells may come from the graft donor. J is TRBJ1-3 and V is TRBV20-1; D might be TRBD1 (6 bases). The DNA for the CDR3 is TGCAGTGCTAGAGTGCGGGGGGCGGATGGAAACACCATATATTTT. Its protein product is CSARVRGADGNTIYF.